This is a list of T cell receptor beta chains from one sample in a study of a mutant IDH1 vaccine in newly diagnosed glioma. Here immunoSEQ multiplex PCR was the method, and the copy in TCRdb shows in-frame clones only, minus some. This sample yields tens of thousands of clones, of which 80% are seen a single time; approximately 6.2% belongs to the top ten. These receptors' antigens are unknown. Here the sequenced sample was PBMCs, taken from a glioma patient whose treatment included an IDH1 peptide vaccine. The receptors derive from a man in his forties with glioma. The CDR3 runs from the conserved cysteine through the conserved F or W. The order of the fields is J gene, D gene, clone size, V gene, CDR3 protein, CDR3 DNA. The D gene is left open where the match is weak. Clone sizes are given selectively: once, few, many, or a class where the clone is expanded.

TRBJ2-2 . few TRBV2 CASSEGFLTGELFF TGTGCCAGCAGTGAAGGGTTTCTAACCGGGGAGCTGTTTTTT
TRBJ2-2 TRBD2 few TRBV9 CASSTRLAGDPNTGELFF TGTGCCAGCAGCACCCGACTAGCGGGGGACCCAAACACCGGGGAGCTGTTTTTT
TRBJ2-1 . . TRBV23-1 CASSQGVLNWTYCNEQFF TGCGCCAGCAGTCAAGGGGTTTTAAATTGGACATATTGCAATGAGCAGTTCTTC
TRBJ1-1 TRBD1 . TRBV5-1 CASSPRTGNTEAFF TGCGCCAGCAGCCCCAGGACAGGGAACACTGAAGCTTTCTTT
TRBJ1-2 . . TRBV2 CASSEVGGADGYTF TGTGCCAGCAGTGAAGTGGGTGGGGCGGATGGCTACACCTTC
TRBJ2-7 . . TRBV13 CASTIRGSSYEQYF TGTGCCAGCACCATACGGGGGAGCTCCTACGAGCAGTACTTC
TRBJ2-3 . . TRBV10-2 CASSEREGGTQYF TGCGCCAGCAGTGAGCGAGAGGGGGGTACGCAGTATTTT
TRBJ2-7 . . TRBV7-7 CASSLATPLQTYEQYF TGTGCTAGCAGCTTAGCTACCCCCCTGCAGACCTACGAGCAGTACTTC
TRBJ2-1 . . TRBV29-1 CSVTGTVYNEQFF TGCAGCGTAACCGGGACGGTATACAATGAGCAGTTCTTC
TRBJ2-7 . . TRBV10-2 CATPPSYEQYF TGCGCCACCCCCCCCTCCTACGAGCAGTACTTC
TRBJ2-7 TRBD1 . TRBV13 CASTPNPGQGREQYF TGTGCCAGCACCCCGAACCCGGGACAGGGGCGCGAGCAGTACTTC
TRBJ1-1 TRBD1 . TRBV29-1 CSAAQGVGTEAFF TGCAGCGCTGCACAGGGGGTTGGAACTGAAGCTTTCTTT
TRBJ2-3 . . TRBV6-5 CASSRESGSDTQYF TGTGCCAGCAGCCGCGAAAGCGGATCAGATACGCAGTATTTT
TRBJ1-6 TRBD1 few TRBV27 CASSDPPGQNSPLHF TGTGCCAGCAGTGACCCGCCGGGACAGAATTCACCCCTCCACTTT
TRBJ1-1 . few TRBV18 CASSIGNSLDTEAFF TGTGCCAGCTCGATAGGGAACAGCCTGGACACTGAAGCTTTCTTT
TRBJ2-7 . . TRBV5-1 CASGRDFISYEQYF TGCGCCAGCGGACGGGACTTTATCTCCTACGAGCAGTACTTC
TRBJ2-1 TRBD2 . TRBV9 CASSVVGGAMDEQFF TGTGCCAGCAGCGTAGTCGGGGGGGCCATGGATGAGCAGTTCTTC
TRBJ2-3 TRBD2 . TRBV2 CASSGLAGVTDTQYF TGTGCCAGCAGTGGACTAGCGGGGGTCACAGATACGCAGTATTTT
TRBJ2-3 . . TRBV9 CASSVGRYPSTDTQYF TGTGCCAGCAGCGTAGGGCGCTACCCAAGCACAGATACGCAGTATTTT
TRBJ2-1 . . TRBV6-5 CASSYGQGYNEQFF TGTGCCAGCAGTTACGGCCAGGGTTACAATGAGCAGTTCTTC
TRBJ2-7 . . TRBV6-1 CANYPQGIDDHEQYF TGTGCCAACTACCCCCAGGGGATCGATGACCACGAGCAGTACTTC
TRBJ2-7 . . TRBV2 CASRGLEQYF TGTGCCAGCAGGGGGCTGGAGCAGTACTTC
TRBJ1-2 TRBD1 once TRBV9 CASSAYIAQGQGAYGYTF TGTGCCAGCAGCGCCTACATCGCACAAGGACAGGGGGCATATGGCTACACCTTC
TRBJ1-1 TRBD1 . TRBV29-1 CSVRTGQTANTEAFF TGCAGCGTTCGTACGGGACAGACGGCGAACACTGAAGCTTTCTTT
TRBJ1-2 . . TRBV5-1 CASSFTDRIYGYTF TGCGCCAGCAGCTTCACCGACAGGATCTATGGCTACACCTTC
TRBJ2-5 . few TRBV18 CASSPGLGETQYF TGTGCCAGCTCACCAGGGTTGGGGGAGACCCAGTACTTC
TRBJ2-1 . . TRBV30 CAWDFGQGPYNEQFF TGTGCCTGGGATTTCGGGCAGGGGCCGTACAATGAGCAGTTCTTC
TRBJ1-1 . . TRBV7-6 CASTRGYNTEAFF TGTGCCAGCACCCGAGGGTACAACACTGAAGCTTTCTTT
TRBJ2-7 TRBD1 . TRBV2 CASRLPGQGSYEQYF TGTGCCAGCAGGCTCCCGGGACAGGGGTCCTACGAGCAGTACTTC
TRBJ1-1 TRBD1 . TRBV29-1 CSVEDTGGRPEAFF TGCAGCGTTGAAGATACAGGGGGCCGGCCTGAAGCTTTCTTT
TRBJ2-1 . . TRBV10-2 CASSEFEGNEQFF TGCGCCAGCAGTGAGTTCGAGGGCAATGAGCAGTTCTTC
TRBJ2-3 TRBD2 . TRBV6-1 CASSEAPGLAGGTDTQYF TGTGCCAGCAGTGAAGCTCCGGGACTAGCGGGGGGCACAGATACGCAGTATTTT
TRBJ1-2 . . TRBV29-1 CSVEATYGGYTF TGCAGCGTTGAGGCGACCTACGGGGGCTACACCTTC
TRBJ2-3 . . TRBV4-1 CASSQDPWGTDTQYF TGCGCCAGCAGCCAAGATCCCTGGGGCACAGATACGCAGTATTTT
TRBJ2-3 TRBD2 . TRBV19 CASTDRAWEGITDTQYF TGTGCCAGTACCGATAGGGCTTGGGAGGGAATAACAGATACGCAGTATTTT
TRBJ1-6 TRBD1 few TRBV2 CASRAGTGNSPLHF TGTGCCAGCAGAGCCGGGACAGGCAATTCACCCCTCCACTTT
TRBJ2-3 . . TRBV7-9 CASSPTAGGTDTQYF TGTGCCAGCAGCCCTACCGCAGGTGGTACAGATACGCAGTATTTT
TRBJ2-1 . . TRBV7-2 CASSLQGSSYNEQFF TGTGCCAGCAGCTTACAGGGGAGCTCCTACAATGAGCAGTTCTTC
TRBJ1-2 TRBD1 . TRBV18 CASSPLQGNYGYTF TGTGCCAGCTCCCCCCTACAGGGGAACTATGGCTACACCTTC
TRBJ2-5 TRBD1 . TRBV7-7 CASSSRTGREETQYF TGTGCCAGCAGCTCCCGGACAGGGAGAGAAGAGACCCAGTACTTC
TRBJ2-3 . . TRBV2 CASRAQTAATTNQYF TGTGCCAGCCGTGCCCAGACGGCAGCAACCACAAATCAGTATTTT
TRBJ1-1 TRBD1 once TRBV27 CASRIQGATEAFF TGTGCCAGCAGGATACAGGGGGCGACTGAAGCTTTCTTT
TRBJ2-1 . once TRBV5-1 CASSLNQYNEQFF TGCGCCAGCAGCTTGAACCAGTACAATGAGCAGTTCTTC
TRBJ2-7 . once TRBV19 CASSSGPQAKQYF TGTGCCAGTAGCTCAGGACCACAGGCGAAGCAGTACTTC
TRBJ1-1 . . TRBV2 CASSQILMNTEAFF TGTGCCAGCAGTCAAATCCTAATGAACACTGAAGCTTTCTTT
TRBJ1-4 . . TRBV27 CASRSATNEKLFF TGTGCCAGCAGGTCTGCAACTAATGAAAAACTGTTTTTT